These 27 T cell receptor beta chains came from one sample sequenced in a study of naive and memory T cell subsets. General study points: A few larger clonotypes appeared in naive repertoires, especially CD8, possibly memory cells re-expressing CD45RA.

An equimolar mix of two oligonucleotides served as the beta constant-region primer for TRBC1 and TRBC2. Nested alpha and beta constant-region primers with the SP2 primer drove four PCR rounds on ligated cDNA. TCRdb passed the UMI-ligation and nested PCR reads through MiXCR, listing each CDR3 protein once. This sample carries under 150,000 distinct CDR3 sequences, 15% to 25% of them seen once, and the ten largest clones take roughly 0.68%. Which antigens these TCRs recognize remains unknown. The sample taken for sequencing was naive CD8+ T cells from blood. The receptors were gathered from a human donor in good health.

The J gene is TRBJ1-5, the V gene TRBV6-5, with D maybe TRBD1 (6 bases). Germline CDR1 reads MNHEY; CDR2 reads SVGAGI. This CDR3 has 13 amino acids. Trimming removed 6 bases at V and 7 bases at J, with 13 bases between. CDR3 sequence reads: CASRAGVWQPQHF. In DNA, the CDR3 is TGTGCCAGCAGGGCAGGGGTTTGGCAGCCCCAGCATTTT.

This clonotype was seen a few times. The chain links TRBV5-1 to TRBJ2-7; D may be TRBD1 (5 bases). The CDR3 covers 14 residues. V was cut by 3 bases and J by 6 bases, with 16 bases left in between. Germline values: CDR1 SGHRS, CDR2 YFSETQ. The CDR3 region is CASSSSNQGVEQYF. The CDR3 DNA sequence: TGCGCCAGCAGCTCCAGTAATCAGGGTGTCGAGCAGTACTTC.

The CDR3 reads CASSTDRVSRFMGYEQYF. DNA of the CDR3: TGTGCCAGCAGCACCGACAGGGTTAGCCGATTTATGGGCTACGAGCAGTACTTC. V and J are TRBV28 and TRBJ2-7; 7 bases map to TRBD1. The CDR3 loop spans 18 amino acids. Germline V gives CDR1 MDHEN, CDR2 SYDVKM. The ends lost 6 bases at V and 3 bases at J; junction bases unmatched: 20. The variable domain in full, with the rest retrieved from reference TRBV28 and TRBJ2-7, is DVKVTQSSRYLVKRTGEKVFLECVQDMDHENMFWYRQDPGLGLRLIYFSYDVKMKEKGDIPEGYSVSREKKERFSLILESASTNQTSMYLCASSTDRVSRFMGYEQYFGPGTRLTVT.

This chain uses TRBV7-6 with TRBJ2-7; 8 bases fit TRBD1. Per germline, CDR1 SGHVS and CDR2 FNYEAQ. Trimming cost V 1 base and J 1 base; bases outside gene matches: 6. The CDR3 is 16 residues long. The CDR3 protein is CASSLGSGDRSYEQYF. CDR3 bases: TGTGCCAGCAGCTTAGGATCCGGGGACAGGTCCTACGAGCAGTACTTC.

This chain joins TRBV12-3 or TRBV12-4 and TRBJ1-2; D is uncertain. V was pared by 7 bases and J by 3 bases, with 18 bases between. The CDR3 is 15 amino acids. CDR3 region: CASTPIAASDYGYTF. As DNA, the CDR3 is TGTGCCAGCACCCCAATAGCAGCTTCAGACTATGGCTACACCTTC.

This clonotype was detected once. The chain's CDR3 is CSARARKIGYEQYF. The CDR3 nucleotides are TGCAGTGCTAGAGCAAGGAAAATAGGCTACGAGCAGTACTTC. The gene calls are TRBV20-1 and TRBJ2-7; D call uncertain. This CDR3 has 14 amino acids. Per germline, CDR1 DFQATT and CDR2 SNEGSKA (reference sequence). The ends were cut back, 1 base at V and 3 bases at J, with 13 bases in the middle.

The chain uses TRBV27 and TRBJ1-5, with D hard to call. Trimming removed 2 bases from V and 1 base from J, with 6 bases in between. CDR3 length equals 14 residues. Germline loops: CDR1 MNHEY, CDR2 SMNVEV (reference sequence). Here the CDR3 reads CASSLRVSNQPQHF. The CDR3 region has the DNA TGTGCCAGCAGTTTAAGGGTAAGCAATCAGCCCCAGCATTTT.

This clonotype was found a few times. The chain has TRBV28 and TRBJ2-7, with TRBD2 identical over 8 bases. This CDR3 contains 15 residues. J was trimmed by 2 bases and V by 3 bases; bases with no gene match: 6. CDR1 is MDHEN, CDR2 SYDVKM, per germline. The CDR3 DNA is TGTGCCAGCAGTTTTCCCGGGAGGGCCCCCTACGAGCAGTACTTC. It specifies CASSFPGRAPYEQYF.

The table lists this clonotype with a few counts. This chain links TRBV5-1 with TRBJ2-1, with 10 bases that match TRBD1. CDR3 length: 14 residues. With V trimmed by 5 bases and J by 5 bases, 4 bases remained unmatched. Germline V CDR1 and CDR2: SGHRS, YFSETQ. Here the CDR3 reads CASRTGTGDNEQFF. As DNA, the CDR3 is TGCGCCAGCAGAACCGGGACAGGGGACAATGAGCAGTTCTTC.

This clonotype was picked up many times. The chain carries TRBV4-1 and TRBJ2-7; perhaps TRBD2 as D (6 bases). The CDR3 covers 16 residues. Per germline, CDR1 MGHRA and CDR2 YSYEKL. Trimming removed 2 bases from V and 1 base from J, with 15 bases in between. CDR3 coding DNA: TGCGCCAGCAGCCAAATAGCGGCCCCCAATTCCTACGAGCAGTACTTC. It is translated as CASSQIAAPNSYEQYF.

The V and J genes are TRBV28 and TRBJ2-7; 7 positions agree with TRBD2. The CDR3 sequence is 14 residues long. Germline values: CDR1 MDHEN, CDR2 SYDVKM. Trimming took 1 base from V and 5 from J; bases not matched to a gene: 5. This chain's CDR3 is CASSLLGRENEQYF. DNA of the CDR3: TGTGCCAGCAGTTTATTGGGGCGGGAGAACGAGCAGTACTTC.

This clonotype was counted between two and nine times. The CDR3: CASSPMGETQYF. CDR3 bases: TGTGCCAGCAGCCCCATGGGAGAGACCCAGTACTTC. V gene TRBV5-6 combines with J gene TRBJ2-5; no clear D. Trimming removed 4 bases at V and 4 bases at J, with 8 bases between. Germline loops: CDR1 SGHDT, CDR2 YYEEEE. This CDR3 has 12 residues.

In this sample, this clonotype turned up a few times. V is TRBV12-3 or TRBV12-4 and J is TRBJ2-5; D assignment may be TRBD1 or TRBD2 (5 bases each). The CDR3 loop spans 14 amino acids. V dropped 7 bases and J dropped 5 bases, with 17 bases sitting between them. CDR3 amino acids: CASTWSKRGETQYF. Written as DNA, the CDR3 is TGTGCCAGCACCTGGAGTAAGAGGGGTGAGACCCAGTACTTC.

This clonotype was detected a few times. The chain joins TRBV28 to TRBJ2-7; TRBD2 might be the D (6 bases). Trimming removed 5 bases at V and 3 bases at J, with 14 bases between. Germline loops: CDR1 MDHEN, CDR2 SYDVKM. CDR3 length: 14 amino acids. CDR3: CASSPLRLDYEQYF. The CDR3 DNA sequence: TGTGCCAGCAGTCCCCTGAGACTAGACTACGAGCAGTACTTC.

This clonotype is a singleton in its sample. The chain has TRBV7-9 and TRBJ2-7; D gene ambiguous. V was clipped by 3 bases and J by 6 bases, with 9 bases between them. The germline CDR1 and CDR2 sequences are SEHNR and FQNEAQ (reference sequence). There are 12 residues in the CDR3. The CDR3 sequence is CASSFAPSEQYF. The CDR3, as DNA: TGTGCCAGCAGCTTTGCCCCTTCCGAGCAGTACTTC. Variable domain in full (rest from reference TRBV7-9 and TRBJ2-7): DTGVSQNPRHKITKRGQNVTFRCDPISEHNRLYWYRQTLGQGPEFLTYFQNEAQLEKSRLLSDRFSAERPKGSFSTLEIQRTEQGDSAMYLCASSFAPSEQYFGPGTRLTVT.

The chain employs TRBV27 and TRBJ1-2; possibly TRBD1 for D (6 bases). There are 13 residues in the CDR3. The V and J ends lost 5 bases and 7 bases respectively, with 14 bases between them. The germline gives CDR1 MNHEY, CDR2 SMNVEV (reference sequence). The CDR3 here is CASSLGGAGGYTF. The CDR3 bases are TGTGCCAGCAGTCTAGGGGGGGCAGGTGGCTACACCTTC.

This chain joins TRBV19 and TRBJ2-1, with 12 bases that match TRBD2. CDR1 and CDR2 (germline): LNHDA, SQIVND (reference sequence). The CDR3 sequence is 16 residues long. The V segment lost 4 bases and the J segment 8 bases; nucleotides outside the gene matches: 9. CDR3 nucleotides: TGTGCCAGTAGTACCCCTTTGACTAGCGGGAGAGATGAGCAGTTCTTC. It yields the protein CASSTPLTSGRDEQFF.

For the CDR3, the DNA is TGCAGTGCTAGTGGCGGGAGGCCCTTCGTGTCCGCATCTGAGCAGTTCTTC. It yields the protein CSASGGRPFVSASEQFF. V and J are TRBV20-1 and TRBJ2-1; 8 bases match TRBD2. CDR1 is DFQATT, CDR2 SNEGSKA, per germline (reference sequence). The CDR3 extends over 17 amino acids. V lost 3 bases to trimming and J lost 9 bases; unmatched junction nucleotides: 19.

This rearrangement joins TRBV27 to TRBJ2-2; D is undetermined. Per germline, CDR1 MNHEY and CDR2 SMNVEV (reference sequence). V lost 8 bases and J lost 3, with 4 bases in between. The CDR3 totals 11 residues. CDR3 DNA sequence: TGTGCCAGCTCATACACCGGGGAGCTGTTTTTT. Encoded protein: CASSYTGELFF.

CDR3: CASSKTSSGSRGEQFF. CDR3 bases: TGTGCCAGCAGTAAGACCTCTAGCGGGAGCCGGGGTGAGCAGTTCTTC. This chain joins TRBV12-3 or TRBV12-4 and TRBJ2-1; TRBD2 matches 10 bases. CDR3 length: 16 amino acids. V was clipped by 5 bases and J by 9 bases; unmatched bases: 13.

The J gene is TRBJ2-3, the V gene TRBV2, with 9 bases identical to TRBD1. V shed 7 bases, J shed 4 bases, and the junction held 12 bases outside the gene matches. CDR1 SNHLY and CDR2 FYNNEI come from the germline V gene. The CDR3 extends over 16 amino acids. CDR3 loop: CASKWERDRAADTQYF. The CDR3 DNA reads TGTGCCAGCAAATGGGAGAGGGACAGGGCAGCAGATACGCAGTATTTT.

The rearrangement uses TRBV5-1 and TRBJ2-7; 9 bases agree with TRBD1. V trimming: 4 bases; J trimming: 8 bases; junction bases outside the gene matches: 10. This CDR3 spans 14 amino acids. In germline, CDR1 is SGHRS, CDR2 YFSETQ. Written as DNA, the CDR3 is TGCGCCAGCAGCCCGGGACAGGGCGGAGTACAGCAGTACTTC. Translating gives CASSPGQGGVQQYF.

The chain combines TRBV7-6 with TRBJ2-7; 9 nucleotides align to TRBD2. The V segment lost 4 bases and the J segment 6 bases; nucleotides outside the gene matches: 10. Germline loops: CDR1 SGHVS, CDR2 FNYEAQ. The CDR3 spans 15 residues. The CDR3 spells CASSSIAGVGSEQYF. In nucleotides, the CDR3 is TGTGCCAGCAGCTCCATAGCGGGAGTCGGGAGCGAGCAGTACTTC.

In its sample, this clonotype was seen a few times. The chain joins TRBV29-1 to TRBJ2-5, with TRBD1 identical over 8 bases. Germline V gives CDR1 SQVTM, CDR2 ANQGSEA. Trimming cost V 3 bases and J 4 bases; bases outside gene matches: 7. The CDR3 has 14 residues. The CDR3, as DNA: TGCAGCGTTGATTTTCGACAGGGGATAGAGACCCAGTACTTC. Translated: CSVDFRQGIETQYF. The full variable domain, rest sourced from reference TRBV29-1 and TRBJ2-5, is SAVISQKPSRDICQRGTSLTIQCQVDSQVTMMFWYRQQPGQSLTLIATANQGSEATYESGFVIDKFPISRPNLTFSTLTVSNMSPEDSSIYLCSVDFRQGIETQYFGPGTRLLVL.

This clonotype turned up a few times. CDR3 DNA sequence: TGTGCCAGCAGCCCACAGGGCAACACAGATACGCAGTATTTT. The encoded protein is CASSPQGNTDTQYF. V gene TRBV7-9 combines with J gene TRBJ2-3, with a weak D call TRBD1 (6 bases). Trimming cost V 5 bases and J 2 bases, with 11 bases left between them. Germline V gene data show CDR1 as SEHNR and CDR2 as FQNEAQ (reference sequence). The CDR3 is 14 residues long.

There are many counts of this clonotype. J is TRBJ1-2 and V is TRBV7-8, with TRBD1 as a possible D gene (5 bases). V shed 2 bases and J shed 7 bases, with 14 bases lying between them. This CDR3 spans 14 amino acids. Germline-derived CDR1 and CDR2 are SGHVS and FQNEAQ. The CDR3 sequence is CASSLFGGAGGYTF. CDR3 in DNA: TGTGCCAGCAGCTTATTCGGCGGGGCCGGTGGCTACACCTTC.

This clonotype was seen a handful of times. This rearrangement joins TRBV11-2 to TRBJ2-6; 8 bases line up with TRBD1. The CDR3 has 18 amino acids. From germline, CDR1 is SGHAT and CDR2 FQNNGV. Losses at the gene ends were 3 bases for V and 1 base for J; bases not matched to a gene: 8. Here the CDR3 DNA reads TGTGCCAGCAGCTTTAAGGGACGGACAGGGTCTGGGGCCAACGTCCTGACTTTC. Amino acid sequence: CASSFKGRTGSGANVLTF. Full variable domain (remainder filled in from reference TRBV11-2 and TRBJ2-6): EAGVAQSPRYKIIEKRQSVAFWCNPISGHATLYWYQQILGQGPKLLIQFQNNGVVDDSQLPKDRFSAERLKGVDSTLKIQPAKLEDSAVYLCASSFKGRTGSGANVLTFGAGSRLTVL.